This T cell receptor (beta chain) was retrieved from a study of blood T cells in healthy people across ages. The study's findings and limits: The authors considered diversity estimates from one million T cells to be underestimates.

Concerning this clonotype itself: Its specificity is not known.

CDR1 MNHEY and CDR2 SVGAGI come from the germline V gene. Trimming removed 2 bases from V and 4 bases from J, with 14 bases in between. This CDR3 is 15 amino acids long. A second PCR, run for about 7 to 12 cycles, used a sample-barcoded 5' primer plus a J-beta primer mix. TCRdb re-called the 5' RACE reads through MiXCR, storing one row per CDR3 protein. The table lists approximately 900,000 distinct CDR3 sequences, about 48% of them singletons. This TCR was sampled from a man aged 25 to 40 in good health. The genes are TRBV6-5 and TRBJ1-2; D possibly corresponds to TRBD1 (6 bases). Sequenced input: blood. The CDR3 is CASSYRGSGGYGYTF. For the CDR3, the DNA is TGTGCCAGCAGTTACAGGGGGTCAGGCGGCTATGGCTACACCTTC.